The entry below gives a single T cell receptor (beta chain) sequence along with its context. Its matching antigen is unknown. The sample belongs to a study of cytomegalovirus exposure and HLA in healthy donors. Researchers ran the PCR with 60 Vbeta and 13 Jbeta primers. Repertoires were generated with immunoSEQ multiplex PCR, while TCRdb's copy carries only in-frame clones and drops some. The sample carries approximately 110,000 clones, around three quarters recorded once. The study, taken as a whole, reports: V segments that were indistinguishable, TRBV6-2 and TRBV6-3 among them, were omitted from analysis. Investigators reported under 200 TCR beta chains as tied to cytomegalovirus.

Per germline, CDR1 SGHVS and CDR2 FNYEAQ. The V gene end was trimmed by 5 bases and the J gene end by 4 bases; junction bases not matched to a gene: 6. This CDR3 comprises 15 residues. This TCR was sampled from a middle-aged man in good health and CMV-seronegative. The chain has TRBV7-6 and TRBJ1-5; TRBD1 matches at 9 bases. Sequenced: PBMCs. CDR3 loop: CASSVGQGLNQPQHF. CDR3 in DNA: TGTGCCAGCAGCGTCGGACAGGGGCTGAATCAGCCCCAGCATTTT.